Sequencing of this TCR beta chain was carried out in a study of shared clonotypes between healthy human individuals. This CDR3 contains 15 residues. V gave up 7 bases and J gave up 1 base, with 16 bases separating them. TCRdb keeps only in-frame clones here, not all; method: immunoSEQ multiplex PCR. The sample holds over a million clones; 95% to 99% are singletons and the top ten take less than 0.55%. This TCR was recovered from a man aged 25 to 45 in good health. Sample: naive CD4+ T cells sorted from blood. The sample's subset: CD45RA+ positively selected. The gene calls are TRBV23-1 and TRBJ2-5, with a tentative D call TRBD1 (6 bases). TRBV23-1 is classed as an ORF, of uncertain function. Here the CDR3 reads CASNVDSQFQETQYF. In DNA form, the CDR3 reads TGCGCCAGCAACGTGGACAGCCAGTTCCAAGAGACCCAGTACTTC.